The 25 T cell receptor beta chains in this list originate from one sample, sequenced in a study of Ad26.COV2.S vaccination and SARS-CoV-2 variants. Treatment: around 19 received Ad26.COV2.S at low or high dose, single or two shots; about 5 received placebo; per-sample allocation not given. It was on day 63 after the first vaccine or placebo injection that samples were taken. The data were produced by immunoSEQ multiplex PCR, yet TCRdb's version contains in-frame clones alone and is incomplete. The data show approximately 240,000 clones, approximately 90% seen once. The specimen was peripheral blood, collected in a trial of Ad26.COV2.S vaccine versus placebo. The receptors come from a person between 18 and 65 years old who received the Ad26.COV2.S COVID-19 vaccine or a placebo.

The V call is TRBV3-1 (or the pseudogene TRBV3-2), the J call TRBJ1-1; D gene uncertain. This CDR3 comprises 14 residues. Trimming cost V 0 bases and J 10 bases, with 15 bases left between them. CDR1 is LGHDT, CDR2 YNNKEL, per germline (reference sequence). The CDR3: CASSQDTIAEVAFF. The CDR3 DNA is TGTGCCAGCAGCCAAGACACTATCGCTGAGGTAGCTTTCTTT.

The V gene is TRBV5-6, the J gene TRBJ2-1; maybe TRBD2 (5 bases). The ends were cut back, 0 bases at V and 7 bases at J, with 11 bases in the middle. CDR1 and CDR2 (germline): SGHDT, YYEEEE. The CDR3 totals 14 residues. CDR3 sequence reads: CASSLGGLRNEQFF. DNA of the CDR3: TGTGCCAGCAGCTTGGGAGGGCTCCGGAATGAGCAGTTCTTC.

The chain employs TRBV3-1 (or the pseudogene TRBV3-2) and TRBJ2-3, with 9 bases fitting TRBD2. The CDR3 spans 16 residues. V lost 4 bases, J lost 2 bases, and 7 bases stayed unmatched. Germline assignment: CDR1 LGHDT and CDR2 YNNKEL (reference sequence). This CDR3 reads CASSPTLAGTTDTQYF. The CDR3 region has the DNA TGTGCCAGCAGCCCCACCCTAGCGGGAACCACAGATACGCAGTATTTT.

The chain employs TRBV19 and TRBJ1-1; tentatively, D is TRBD1 (5 bases). Germline CDR1 and CDR2: LNHDA and SQIVND (reference sequence). There are 14 residues in the CDR3. V lost 3 bases to trimming and J lost 0 bases, with 8 bases between them. The CDR3 DNA is TGTGCCAGTAGTATGGGGACGGTGAACACTGAAGCTTTCTTT. Translating it yields CASSMGTVNTEAFF. The whole variable domain, remainder taken from reference TRBV19 and TRBJ1-1, is DGGITQSPKYLFRKEGQNVTLSCEQNLNHDAMYWYRQDPGQGLRLIYYSQIVNDFQKGDIAEGYSVSREKKESFPLTVTSAQKNPTAFYLCASSMGTVNTEAFFGQGTRLTVV.

This clone was recorded only once. The chain has TRBV27 and TRBJ2-4, with D tentatively TRBD1 or TRBD2 (5 bases each). Germline V lookup: CDR1 MNHEY, CDR2 SMNVEV (reference sequence). The CDR3 spans 15 residues. The ends were cut back, 4 bases at V and 3 bases at J, with 13 bases in the middle. The CDR3 region has the DNA TGTGCCAGCAGTTGGGACCGGGACGGCAAAAACATTCAGTACTTC. It is translated as CASSWDRDGKNIQYF.

V gene TRBV2 combines with J gene TRBJ1-1, with 8 bases that match TRBD1. The CDR3 extends over 18 amino acids. The germline gives CDR1 SNHLY, CDR2 FYNNEI. The V segment lost 6 bases and the J segment 2 bases; nucleotides outside the gene matches: 17. The CDR3 DNA is TGTGCCAGCAGGGGAAGTAGGCCAGGGGGCGCCGGTAACACTGAAGCTTTCTTT. Translated: CASRGSRPGGAGNTEAFF.

A single count supports this clone. The V gene is TRBV14, the J gene TRBJ2-2; D may be TRBD1 or TRBD2 (5 bases each). The CDR3 totals 18 residues. V was cut by 4 bases and J by 3 bases, with 21 bases left in between. CDR1 SGHDN and CDR2 FVKESK come from the germline V gene. CDR3 in amino acids: CASSLFPGPRGDTGELFF. The DNA of the CDR3 is TGTGCCAGCAGCCTATTCCCGGGGCCTCGAGGGGACACCGGGGAGCTGTTTTTT.

V usage is TRBV30 and J usage is TRBJ1-5; D might be TRBD1 (6 bases). The CDR3 runs to 14 residues. V was trimmed by 2 bases and J by 0 bases, leaving 8 bases between them. Germline V gene lookup returns CDR1 GTSNPN and CDR2 SVGIG (reference sequence). This CDR3 is CAWSSGDSNQPQHF. In DNA, the CDR3 is TGTGCCTGGAGTTCAGGGGATAGCAATCAGCCCCAGCATTTT.

V usage is TRBV7-8 and J usage is TRBJ2-7; 7 bases are shared with TRBD1. V was clipped by 4 bases and J by 1 base; unmatched bases: 1. From germline, CDR1 is SGHVS and CDR2 FQNEAQ. The CDR3 totals 13 residues. The DNA of the CDR3 is TGTGCCAGCAGCTCGACAGGGTCCTACGAGCAGTACTTC. Its translation: CASSSTGSYEQYF.

The CDR3 reads CASGQGVTDTQYF. CDR3 DNA sequence: TGTGCCAGCGGACAGGGTGTAACAGATACGCAGTATTTT. The chain is built from TRBV18 and TRBJ2-3; 8 bases are a match to TRBD1. There are 13 residues in the CDR3. With 8 bases clipped from V and 3 bases from J, the junction kept 4 bases outside the gene matches. Germline lookup yields CDR1 KGHSH and CDR2 LQKENI.

The chain uses TRBV28 and TRBJ2-3, with D perhaps given as TRBD1 or TRBD2 (5 bases each). The CDR3 has 14 residues. The V gene's germline CDR1 is MDHEN and CDR2 SYDVKM. V shed 9 bases and J shed 10 bases, with 23 bases lying between them. CDR3 amino acids: CASLSGQGEGPQYF. The CDR3 nucleotides are TGTGCCAGTCTGTCGGGCCAGGGAGAGGGTCCGCAGTATTTT.

This chain connects TRBV6-4 to TRBJ2-1; 13 bases line up with TRBD2. Germline V gene data show CDR1 as MRHNA and CDR2 as SNTAGT. The V segment lost 6 bases and the J segment 2 bases; nucleotides outside the gene matches: 4. The length of the CDR3 is 16 residues. CDR3 region: CASSPGTSGAYNEQFF. The CDR3 nucleotides are TGTGCCAGCAGCCCCGGGACTAGCGGGGCCTACAATGAGCAGTTCTTC.

There are a few counts of this clone. This chain uses TRBV2 with TRBJ2-2, with 8 bases matching TRBD1. The CDR3 is made up of 17 amino acids. J lost 4 bases, V lost 2 bases, and 9 bases had no gene match. In germline, CDR1 is SNHLY, CDR2 FYNNEI. In DNA, the CDR3 is TGTGCCAGCAGTGAAATCAGGACAGGGAAAGGCACCGGGGAGCTGTTTTTT. It is translated as CASSEIRTGKGTGELFF.

The chain is built from TRBV7-8 and TRBJ2-2; tentatively, D is TRBD1 (5 bases). This CDR3 contains 15 residues. Germline CDR1 SGHVS, CDR2 FQNEAQ. V was trimmed by 8 bases and J by 1 base, leaving 14 bases between them. CDR3 sequence reads: CASPRAGRNTGELFF. The CDR3 DNA reads TGTGCCAGCCCCCGGGCAGGGCGGAACACCGGGGAGCTGTTTTTT. Combining the CDR3 with reference TRBV7-8 and TRBJ2-2 gives the whole variable domain GAGVSQSPRYKVAKRGQDVALRCDPISGHVSLFWYQQALGQGPEFLTYFQNEAQLDKSGLPSDRFFAERPEGSVSTLKIQRTQQEDSAVYLCASPRAGRNTGELFFGEGSRLTVL.

The chain carries TRBV9 and TRBJ1-1; D is unclear. This CDR3 has 15 residues. Trimming pared 4 bases from V and 4 bases from J, leaving 17 bases between. Germline lookup yields CDR1 SGDLS and CDR2 YYNGEE. CDR3 nucleotides: TGTGCCAGCAGCCCCCACTTGGGGTTTGGCACTGAAGCTTTCTTT. This translates into CASSPHLGFGTEAFF.

This clone was seen at least ten times. The V and J genes are TRBV4-2 and TRBJ1-5, with a possible D match to TRBD1 (5 bases). This CDR3 is built from 15 residues. V dropped 0 bases and J dropped 5 bases, with 11 bases sitting between them. Per germline, CDR1 LGHNA and CDR2 YNFKEQ. DNA for the CDR3: TGTGCCAGCAGCCAAGATTGGGACTTCGATCAGCCCCAGCATTTT. This codes for CASSQDWDFDQPQHF.

This rearrangement joins TRBV5-1 to TRBJ2-1, with D perhaps assigned TRBD1 or TRBD2 (5 bases each). V was cut by 0 bases and J by 8 bases, with 15 bases left in between. Germline CDR1 is SGHRS and CDR2 is YFSETQ. The CDR3 extends over 15 amino acids. CDR3 sequence reads: CASSLGGSPGDEQFF. The DNA of the CDR3 is TGCGCCAGCAGCTTGGGGGGGTCCCCCGGGGATGAGCAGTTCTTC.

CDR3 protein: CASSFTLASDTQYF. The CDR3, as DNA: TGTGCCAGCAGCTTTACGCTGGCTTCAGATACGCAGTATTTT. The chain joins TRBV5-6 to TRBJ2-3; D gene uncertain. V gave up 2 bases and J gave up 4 bases, with 11 bases separating them. The CDR3 is 14 amino acids. CDR1 is SGHDT and CDR2 is YYEEEE in the germline V gene.

Here the CDR3 DNA reads TGCGCCAGCAGCTTGGAAAGAGATACGCAGTATTTT. Its translation: CASSLERDTQYF. This sequence joins TRBV5-1 and TRBJ2-3; D ambiguous. The germline V gene has CDR1 SGHRS and CDR2 YFSETQ. Trimming cost V 0 bases and J 5 bases, with 4 bases left between them. The CDR3 is 12 residues long.

On this clone: The identical CDR3 is also encoded by other nucleotide sequences in the sample. The CDR3 reads CASSFGGGGTEAFF. The DNA of the CDR3 is TGTGCCAGCAGCTTTGGGGGCGGGGGCACTGAAGCTTTCTTT. The rearrangement joins TRBV7-9 to TRBJ1-1, with D possibly TRBD1 on 6 matching bases. The V end lost 3 bases, the J end lost 4 bases, and 12 bases lay between the germline ends. This CDR3 contains 14 residues. The V gene's germline CDR1 is SEHNR and CDR2 FQNEAQ (reference sequence).

The genes are TRBV7-8 and TRBJ1-4, with 7 bases lining up with TRBD1. The CDR3 length is 14 residues. The germline V gene has CDR1 SGHVS and CDR2 FQNEAQ. V lost 4 bases to trimming and J lost 4 bases; unmatched junction nucleotides: 3. CDR3: CASSSTGFNEKLFF. The DNA of the CDR3 is TGTGCCAGCAGCTCGACAGGGTTTAATGAAAAACTGTTTTTT.

V is TRBV5-4 and J is TRBJ2-2; TRBD2 matches at 7 bases. Germline values: CDR1 SGHNT, CDR2 YYREEE (reference sequence). Trimming at V came to 5 bases and at J to 4 bases, leaving 8 bases not matched to a gene. CDR3 length equals 15 residues. CDR3 sequence (DNA): TGTGCCAGCAGTGAGGGAGGGCCGCGCACCGGGGAGCTGTTTTTT. Protein: CASSEGGPRTGELFF. The full variable domain, its missing parts supplied by reference TRBV5-4 and TRBJ2-2, is ETGVTQSPTHLIKTRGQQVTLRCSSQSGHNTVSWYQQALGQGPQFIFQYYREEENGRGNFPPRFSGLQFPNYSSELNVNALELDDSALYLCASSEGGPRTGELFFGEGSRLTVL.

The V gene is TRBV6-2 or TRBV6-3, the J gene TRBJ1-2; TRBD1 matches at 7 bases. The CDR3 extends over 15 amino acids. Unmatched junction bases numbered 7, after V lost 4 bases and J lost 2 bases. Germline assignment: CDR1 MNHEY and CDR2 SVGEGT. Written as DNA, the CDR3 is TGTGCCAGCAGTTCCCCAGAGACAGGGAACTATGGCTACACCTTC. Its protein is CASSSPETGNYGYTF.

This chain links TRBV9 with TRBJ1-5, with D unresolved. Trimming pared 4 bases from V and 1 base from J, leaving 21 bases between. The CDR3 contains 18 residues. Germline-derived CDR1 and CDR2 are SGDLS and YYNGEE. CDR3 sequence: CASSTPPRVAQSNQPQHF. The DNA for the CDR3 is TGTGCCAGCAGCACCCCGCCAAGGGTTGCGCAAAGCAATCAGCCCCAGCATTTT.

For the CDR3, the DNA is TGCAGTGCTAGTTCAACCGGGACAGGGTTAAAACTGTTTTTT. This codes for CSASSTGTGLKLFF. The chain links TRBV20-1 to TRBJ1-4, with 9 bases fitting TRBD1. Per the germline V gene, CDR1 is DFQATT and CDR2 is SNEGSKA (reference sequence). The V gene end was trimmed by 3 bases and the J gene end by 10 bases; junction bases not matched to a gene: 9. The CDR3 sequence is 14 residues long.